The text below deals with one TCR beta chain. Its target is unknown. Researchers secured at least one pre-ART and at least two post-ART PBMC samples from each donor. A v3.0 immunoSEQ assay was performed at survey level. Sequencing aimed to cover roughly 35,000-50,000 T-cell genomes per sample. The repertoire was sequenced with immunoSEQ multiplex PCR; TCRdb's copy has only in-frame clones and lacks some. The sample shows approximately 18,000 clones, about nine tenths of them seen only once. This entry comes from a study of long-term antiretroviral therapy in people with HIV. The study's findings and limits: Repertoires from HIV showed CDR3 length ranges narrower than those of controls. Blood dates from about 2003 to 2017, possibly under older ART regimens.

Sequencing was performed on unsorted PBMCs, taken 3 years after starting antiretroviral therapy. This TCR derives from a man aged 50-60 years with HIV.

CDR3 region: CASSTRHIQGNTEAFF. As DNA, the CDR3 is TGCGCCAGCAGTACAAGGCACATACAGGGGAACACTGAAGCTTTCTTT. The rearrangement links TRBV10-2 to TRBJ1-1; tentative D call: TRBD1 (6 bases). V lost 5 bases and J lost 1, with 17 bases in between. Germline CDR1 reads WSHSY; CDR2 reads SAAADI. The CDR3 covers 16 residues.